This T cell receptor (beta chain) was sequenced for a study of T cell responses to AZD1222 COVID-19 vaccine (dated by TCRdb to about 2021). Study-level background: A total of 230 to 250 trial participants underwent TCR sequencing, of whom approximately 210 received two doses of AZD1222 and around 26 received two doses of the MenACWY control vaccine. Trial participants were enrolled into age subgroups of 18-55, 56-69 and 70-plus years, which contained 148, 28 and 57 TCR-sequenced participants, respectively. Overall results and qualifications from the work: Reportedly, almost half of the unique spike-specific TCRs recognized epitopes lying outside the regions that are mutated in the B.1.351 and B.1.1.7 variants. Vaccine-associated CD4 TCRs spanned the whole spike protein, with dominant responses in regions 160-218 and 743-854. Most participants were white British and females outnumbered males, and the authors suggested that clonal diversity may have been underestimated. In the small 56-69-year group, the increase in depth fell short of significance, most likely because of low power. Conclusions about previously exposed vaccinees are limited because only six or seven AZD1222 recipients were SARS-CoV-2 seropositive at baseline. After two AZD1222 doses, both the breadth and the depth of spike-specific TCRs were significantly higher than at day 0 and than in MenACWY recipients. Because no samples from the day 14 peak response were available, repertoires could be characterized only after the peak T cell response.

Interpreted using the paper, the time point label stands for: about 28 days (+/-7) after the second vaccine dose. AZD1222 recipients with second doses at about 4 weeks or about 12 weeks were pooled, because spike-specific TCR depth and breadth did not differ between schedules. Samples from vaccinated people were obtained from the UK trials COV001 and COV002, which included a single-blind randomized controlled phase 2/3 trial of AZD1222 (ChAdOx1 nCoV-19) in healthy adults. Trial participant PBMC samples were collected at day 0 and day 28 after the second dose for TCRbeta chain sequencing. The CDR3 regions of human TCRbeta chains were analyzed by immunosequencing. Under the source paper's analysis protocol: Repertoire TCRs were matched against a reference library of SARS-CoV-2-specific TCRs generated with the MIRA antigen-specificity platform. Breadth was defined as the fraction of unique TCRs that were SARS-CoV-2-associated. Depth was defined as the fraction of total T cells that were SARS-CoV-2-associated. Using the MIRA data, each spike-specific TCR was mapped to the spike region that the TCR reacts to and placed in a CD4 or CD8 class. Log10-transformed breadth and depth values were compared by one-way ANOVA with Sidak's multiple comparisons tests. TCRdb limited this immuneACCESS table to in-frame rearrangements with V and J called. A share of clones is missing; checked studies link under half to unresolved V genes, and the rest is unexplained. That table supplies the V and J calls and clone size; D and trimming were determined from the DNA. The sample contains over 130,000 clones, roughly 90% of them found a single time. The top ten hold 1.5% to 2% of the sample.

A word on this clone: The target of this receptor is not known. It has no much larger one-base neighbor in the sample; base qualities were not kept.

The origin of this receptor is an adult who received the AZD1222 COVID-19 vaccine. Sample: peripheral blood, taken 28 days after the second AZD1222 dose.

The bases read TGTGCCAGCAGCGTAGCCCTACACCAAGAGACCCAGTACTTC. It specifies CASSVALHQETQYF. The chain uses TRBV9 and TRBJ2-5, with the D gene not confidently named. V is clipped by 0 bases and J by 0 bases, and the sequence between their germline boundaries is 6 bases long. The CDR3 sequence holds 14 residues, the cysteine and phenylalanine included. The sequence is cut down to CDR3 DNA, 42 bases in frame from base 1. Per the germline V gene, SGDLS is the CDR1 and YYNGEE is the CDR2.